This TCR beta chain appears in the sequencing data of a study of sequential checkpoint blockade in melanoma. For the study at large: Patients were randomized 1:1 to nivolumab-then-ipilimumab or ipilimumab-then-nivolumab first-line. After both sequences, patients received maintenance nivolumab.

This CDR3 is 15 amino acids long. Trimming removed 6 bases from V and 2 bases from J, with 14 bases in between. The germline CDR1 and CDR2 sequences are SEHNR and FQNEAQ (reference sequence). Sequencing was performed with immunoSEQ multiplex PCR; in TCRdb, only in-frame clones are kept and a portion is missing. The sample yields about 17,000 clones, around two thirds seen once. Specified treatment: randomized to nivolumab then ipilimumab (arm A) or the reverse (arm B). No patient had prior DNA-damaging chemotherapy. PBMC sorting kept live CD3+CD8+ cells without CD19 or CD56. The V and J genes are TRBV7-9 and TRBJ2-4; maybe TRBD2 (5 bases). The sequence derives from a human donor with melanoma. The sequenced sample was CD8+ T cells sorted from blood (inferred from file names), obtained from a patient given nivolumab and ipilimumab in sequence. CDR3 sequence (DNA): TGTGCCAGCAGAGCGGCGGCGGGCACCAAAAACATTCAGTACTTC. Its protein is CASRAAAGTKNIQYF.